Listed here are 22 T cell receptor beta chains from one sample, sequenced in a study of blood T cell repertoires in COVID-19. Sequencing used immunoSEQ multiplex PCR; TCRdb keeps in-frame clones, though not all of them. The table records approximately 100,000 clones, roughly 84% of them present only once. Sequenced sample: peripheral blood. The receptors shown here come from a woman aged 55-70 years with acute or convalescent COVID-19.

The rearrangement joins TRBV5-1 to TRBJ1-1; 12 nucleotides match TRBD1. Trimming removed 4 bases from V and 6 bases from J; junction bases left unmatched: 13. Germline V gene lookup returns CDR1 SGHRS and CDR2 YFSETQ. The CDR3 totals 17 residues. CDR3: CASSGGTGGILGSEAFF. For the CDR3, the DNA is TGCGCCAGCAGCGGCGGGACAGGGGGCATACTAGGATCTGAAGCTTTCTTT.

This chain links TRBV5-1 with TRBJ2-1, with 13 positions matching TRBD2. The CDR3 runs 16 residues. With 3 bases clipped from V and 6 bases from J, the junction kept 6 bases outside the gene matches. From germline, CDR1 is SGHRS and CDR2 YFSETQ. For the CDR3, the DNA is TGCGCCAGCAGCTGGGAACTAGCGGGGGGGCTCAATGAGCAGTTCTTC. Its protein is CASSWELAGGLNEQFF. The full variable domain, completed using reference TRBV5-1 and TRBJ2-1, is KAGVTQTPRYLIKTRGQQVTLSCSPISGHRSVSWYQQTPGQGLQFLFEYFSETQRNKGNFPGRFSGRQFSNSRSEMNVSTLELGDSALYLCASSWELAGGLNEQFFGPGTRLTVL.

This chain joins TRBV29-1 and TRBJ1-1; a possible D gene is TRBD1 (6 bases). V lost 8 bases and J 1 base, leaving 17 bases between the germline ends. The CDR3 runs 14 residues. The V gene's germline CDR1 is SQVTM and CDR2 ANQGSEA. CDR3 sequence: CSIRPGAANTEAFF. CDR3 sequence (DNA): TGCAGCATTCGGCCAGGGGCCGCGAACACTGAAGCTTTCTTT.

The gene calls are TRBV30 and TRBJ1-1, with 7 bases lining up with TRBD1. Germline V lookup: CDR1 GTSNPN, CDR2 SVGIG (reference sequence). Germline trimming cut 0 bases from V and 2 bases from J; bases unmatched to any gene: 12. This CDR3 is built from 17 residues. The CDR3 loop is CAWSVKGALVRNTEAFF. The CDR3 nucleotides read TGTGCCTGGAGTGTAAAGGGGGCTTTGGTCAGAAACACTGAAGCTTTCTTT.

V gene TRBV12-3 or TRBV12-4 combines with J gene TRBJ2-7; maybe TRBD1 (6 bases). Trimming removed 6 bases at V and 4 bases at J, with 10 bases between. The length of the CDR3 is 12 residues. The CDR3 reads CASSRTAYEQYF. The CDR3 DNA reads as TGTGCCAGCAGCAGGACAGCTTACGAGCAGTACTTC.

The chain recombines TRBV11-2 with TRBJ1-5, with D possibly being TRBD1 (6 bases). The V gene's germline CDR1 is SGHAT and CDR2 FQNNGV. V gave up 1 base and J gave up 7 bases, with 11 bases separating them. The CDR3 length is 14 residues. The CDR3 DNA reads TGTGCCAGCAGCTTAGGGGCAGGGGAACAGCCCCAGCATTTT. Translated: CASSLGAGEQPQHF.

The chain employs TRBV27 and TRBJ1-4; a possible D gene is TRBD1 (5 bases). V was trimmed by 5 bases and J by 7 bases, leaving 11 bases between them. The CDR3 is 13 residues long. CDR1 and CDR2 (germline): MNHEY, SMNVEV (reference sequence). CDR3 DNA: TGTGCCAGCAGTCTGCGCAGGGCTGAAAAACTGTTTTTT. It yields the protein CASSLRRAEKLFF.

CDR3 sequence (DNA): TGTGCCAGTGGGGGACAGGGTTACAATGAGCAGTTCTTC. Its translation: CASGGQGYNEQFF. This sequence joins TRBV3-1 (or the pseudogene TRBV3-2) and TRBJ2-1; TRBD1 aligns across 9 bases. Trimming removed 9 bases from V and 4 bases from J; junction bases left unmatched: 4. The CDR3 sequence is 13 residues long. CDR1 LGHDT and CDR2 YNNKEL come from the germline V gene (reference sequence).

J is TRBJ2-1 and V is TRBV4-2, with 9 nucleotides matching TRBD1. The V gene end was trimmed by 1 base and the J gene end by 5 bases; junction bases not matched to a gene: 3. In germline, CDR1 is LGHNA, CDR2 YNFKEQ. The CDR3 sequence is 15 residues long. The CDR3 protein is CASSQGDREDNEQFF. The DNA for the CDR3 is TGTGCCAGCAGCCAAGGGGACAGGGAAGACAATGAGCAGTTCTTC.

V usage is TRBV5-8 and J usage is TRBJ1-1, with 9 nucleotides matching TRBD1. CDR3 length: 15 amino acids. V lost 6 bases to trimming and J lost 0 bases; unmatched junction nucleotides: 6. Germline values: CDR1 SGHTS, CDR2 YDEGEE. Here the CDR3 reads CASTMGDRVNTEAFF. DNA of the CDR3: TGTGCCAGCACAATGGGGGACAGGGTGAACACTGAAGCTTTCTTT.

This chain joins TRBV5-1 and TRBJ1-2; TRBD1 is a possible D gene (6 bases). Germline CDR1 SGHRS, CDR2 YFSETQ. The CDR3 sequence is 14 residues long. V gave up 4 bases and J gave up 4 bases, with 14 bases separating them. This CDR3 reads CASSTGQSSYGYTF. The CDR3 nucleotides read TGCGCCAGCAGCACAGGACAGTCGTCCTATGGCTACACCTTC.

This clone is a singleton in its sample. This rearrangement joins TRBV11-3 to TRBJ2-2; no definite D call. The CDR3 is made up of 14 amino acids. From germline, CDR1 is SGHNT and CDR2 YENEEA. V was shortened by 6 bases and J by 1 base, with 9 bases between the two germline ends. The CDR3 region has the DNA TGTGCCAGCAGTTCACAGAAGAACACCGGGGAGCTGTTTTTT. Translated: CASSSQKNTGELFF.

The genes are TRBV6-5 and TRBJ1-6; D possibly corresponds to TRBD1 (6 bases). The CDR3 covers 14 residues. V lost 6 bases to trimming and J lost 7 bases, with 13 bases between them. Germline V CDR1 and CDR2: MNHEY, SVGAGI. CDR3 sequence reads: CASSTGTFNSPLHF. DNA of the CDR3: TGTGCCAGCAGCACCGGGACATTCAATTCACCCCTCCACTTT.

Here the CDR3 DNA reads TGTGCCAGCAGCCAACGGGGGGGCAATGAGCAGTTCTTC. Protein sequence: CASSQRGGNEQFF. V is TRBV16 and J is TRBJ2-1; 8 bases map to TRBD2. The V gene end was trimmed by 2 bases and the J gene end by 6 bases; junction bases not matched to a gene: 0. There are 13 residues in the CDR3. Looked up from germline, CDR1 is KGHSY and CDR2 is FQNENV.

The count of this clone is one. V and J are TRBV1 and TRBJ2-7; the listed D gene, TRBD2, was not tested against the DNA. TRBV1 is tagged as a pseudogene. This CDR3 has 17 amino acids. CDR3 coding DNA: TGCACCAGCAGCCAAGGACGGACTAGCGAGAGCTCCTACGAGCAGTACTTC. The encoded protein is CTSSQGRTSESSYEQYF.

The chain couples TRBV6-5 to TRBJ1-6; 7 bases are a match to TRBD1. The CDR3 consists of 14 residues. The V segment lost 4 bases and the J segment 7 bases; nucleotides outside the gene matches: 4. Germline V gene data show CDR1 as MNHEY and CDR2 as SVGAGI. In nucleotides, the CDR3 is TGTGCCAGCAGTTCACAGGGGTGGAATTCACCCCTCCACTTT. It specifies CASSSQGWNSPLHF.

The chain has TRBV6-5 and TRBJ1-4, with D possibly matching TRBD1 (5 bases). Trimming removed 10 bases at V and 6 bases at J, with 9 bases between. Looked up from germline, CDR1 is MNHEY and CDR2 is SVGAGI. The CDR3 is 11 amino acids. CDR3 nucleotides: TGTGCCACCAGCAGGGATGAAAAACTGTTTTTT. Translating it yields CATSRDEKLFF.

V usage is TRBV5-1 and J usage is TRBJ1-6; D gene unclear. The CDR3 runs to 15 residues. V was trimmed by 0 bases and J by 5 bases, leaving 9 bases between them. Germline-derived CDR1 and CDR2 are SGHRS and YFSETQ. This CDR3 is CASSLGGHDNSPLHF. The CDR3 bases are TGCGCCAGCAGCTTGGGAGGCCACGATAATTCACCCCTCCACTTT.

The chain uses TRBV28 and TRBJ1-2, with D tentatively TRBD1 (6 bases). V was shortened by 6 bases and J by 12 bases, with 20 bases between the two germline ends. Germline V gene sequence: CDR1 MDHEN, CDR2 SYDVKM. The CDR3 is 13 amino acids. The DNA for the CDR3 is TGTGCCAGCAGGGGGACACCGCTAGATAGGGACACCTTC. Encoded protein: CASRGTPLDRDTF.

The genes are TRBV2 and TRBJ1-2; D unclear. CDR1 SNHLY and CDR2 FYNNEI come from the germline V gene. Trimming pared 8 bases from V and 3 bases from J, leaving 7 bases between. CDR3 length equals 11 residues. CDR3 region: CASPDYYGYTF. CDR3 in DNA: TGTGCCAGCCCGGACTACTATGGCTACACCTTC.

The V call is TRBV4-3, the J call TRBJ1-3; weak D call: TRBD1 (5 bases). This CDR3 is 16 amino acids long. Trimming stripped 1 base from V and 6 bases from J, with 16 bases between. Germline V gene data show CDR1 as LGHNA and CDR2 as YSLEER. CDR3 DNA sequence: TGCGCCAGCAGCCAAGCCCCAGGGTTTATTGAAAACACCATATATTTT. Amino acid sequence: CASSQAPGFIENTIYF.

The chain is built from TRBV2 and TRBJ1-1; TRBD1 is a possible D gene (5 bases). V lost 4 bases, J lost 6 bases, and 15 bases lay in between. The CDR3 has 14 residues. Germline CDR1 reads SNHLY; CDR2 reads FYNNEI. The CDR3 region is CASSAMSGDPEAFF. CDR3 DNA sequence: TGTGCCAGCAGTGCCATGTCGGGGGATCCTGAAGCTTTCTTT.